What follows are 19 T cell receptor beta chains derived from one specimen sequenced in a study of blood T cell repertoires in COVID-19 (dated by TCRdb to 2020 to 2022). Receptors were amplified or captured by the immunoSEQ multiplex PCR assay. TCRdb carries this immuneACCESS record with in-frame sequences only. Its versions omit some clonotypes, under half of them owing to an unresolved V gene in the studies checked, with the rest unexplained. The sample contains about 44,000 clones, about 88% of them found a single time. The ten largest clones take up nearly 45% of the sample. Sequencing used peripheral blood. The receptors derive from a human donor in a cohort sampled during active COVID-19.

V gene TRBV29-1 combines with J gene TRBJ2-1, with 9 bases lining up with TRBD2. The CDR3 consists of 14 residues. Trimming cost V 4 bases and J 5 bases; bases outside gene matches: 6. The germline V gene has CDR1 SQVTM and CDR2 ANQGSEA. The CDR3 spells CSVAGAGGNNEQFF. The CDR3 bases are TGCAGCGTTGCCGGGGCGGGGGGGAACAATGAGCAGTTCTTC.

The rearrangement links TRBV29-1 to TRBJ1-3; no reliable D call. Germline CDR1 is SQVTM and CDR2 is ANQGSEA. This CDR3 spans 14 amino acids. Trimming removed 4 bases at V and 0 bases at J, with 10 bases between. The CDR3 loop is CSVVDTSSGNTIYF. The CDR3 DNA is TGCAGCGTTGTAGACACGAGCTCTGGAAACACCATATATTTT.

This clone was seen only once. V usage is TRBV6-1 and J usage is TRBJ1-1; tentative D call: TRBD1 (5 bases). Germline V CDR1 and CDR2: MNHNS, SASEGT. V lost 2 bases to trimming and J lost 3 bases, with 7 bases between them. The CDR3 consists of 13 residues. As DNA, the CDR3 is TGTGCCAGCAGTGAACTAGGGGACACTGAAGCTTTCTTT. It is translated as CASSELGDTEAFF.

This chain uses TRBV11-2 with TRBJ2-5, with D perhaps TRBD1 (5 bases). The CDR3 sequence is 14 residues long. Germline V CDR1 and CDR2: SGHAT, FQNNGV. Trimming took off 5 bases at V and 2 bases at J, with 12 bases between the two ends. The CDR3 here is CASSALGDQETQYF. For the CDR3, the DNA is TGTGCCAGCAGCGCCTTAGGGGATCAAGAGACCCAGTACTTC. The whole variable domain, filled in from reference TRBV11-2 and TRBJ2-5, reads EAGVAQSPRYKIIEKRQSVAFWCNPISGHATLYWYQQILGQGPKLLIQFQNNGVVDDSQLPKDRFSAERLKGVDSTLKIQPAKLEDSAVYLCASSALGDQETQYFGPGTRLLVL.

The V gene is TRBV30, the J gene TRBJ2-7; the D is unclear. The CDR3 is 15 amino acids. Per the germline V gene, CDR1 is GTSNPN and CDR2 is SVGIG (reference sequence). Trimming stripped 0 bases from V and 0 bases from J, with 12 bases between. The CDR3 nucleotides are TGTGCCTGGAGTGTGGGCGAGCTTCTCTCCTACGAGCAGTACTTC. Translating it yields CAWSVGELLSYEQYF.

The V and J genes are TRBV24-1 and TRBJ1-6; tentative D call: TRBD1 (5 bases). CDR3 length equals 16 residues. CDR1 KGHDR and CDR2 SFDVKD come from the germline V gene. Trimming removed 4 bases at V and 14 bases at J, with 23 bases between. This CDR3 reads CATSEITMGGVGALHF. CDR3 DNA: TGTGCCACCAGTGAGATCACCATGGGGGGGGTAGGGGCCCTCCACTTT.

The chain links TRBV6-4 to TRBJ2-7, with 9 bases that match TRBD2. V trimming: 6 bases; J trimming: 2 bases; junction bases outside the gene matches: 8. The CDR3 contains 15 residues. In germline, CDR1 is MRHNA, CDR2 SNTAGT. CDR3 loop: CASSLAGNSTYEQYV. In DNA form, the CDR3 reads TGTGCCAGCAGCCTAGCGGGGAACTCGACCTACGAGCAGTACGTC.

This clone came up once. V is TRBV28 and J is TRBJ2-7; TRBD2 matches 13 bases. Germline lookup yields CDR1 MDHEN and CDR2 SYDVKM. Trimming removed 5 bases from V and 2 bases from J; junction bases left unmatched: 3. The CDR3 has 15 amino acids. The CDR3 is CASSRTSGGTYEQYV. CDR3 nucleotide sequence: TGTGCCAGCAGTCGGACTAGCGGGGGAACCTACGAGCAGTACGTC.

This chain uses TRBV6-5 with TRBJ1-6, with D unresolved. V was shortened by 5 bases and J by 7 bases, with 12 bases between the two germline ends. The CDR3 spans 14 residues. Germline V lookup: CDR1 MNHEY, CDR2 SVGAGI. The CDR3 sequence is CASSRLELNSPLHF. As DNA, the CDR3 is TGTGCCAGCAGTCGTCTGGAGCTCAATTCACCCCTCCACTTT.

The chain employs TRBV7-8 and TRBJ1-5; D not certain. Trimming stripped 1 base from V and 9 bases from J, with 16 bases between. Germline values: CDR1 SGHVS, CDR2 FQNEAQ. This CDR3 is 15 amino acids long. The CDR3 spells CASSLDPSVYRPQHF. DNA for the CDR3: TGTGCCAGCAGCTTAGATCCTTCGGTTTATCGGCCCCAGCATTTT.

The gene calls are TRBV6-5 and TRBJ1-2; 7 bases line up with TRBD1. The V gene's germline CDR1 is MNHEY and CDR2 SVGAGI. With 0 bases clipped from V and 0 bases from J, the junction kept 4 bases outside the gene matches. The CDR3 consists of 16 residues. CDR3 region: CASSYSGTAPNYGYTF. CDR3 coding DNA: TGTGCCAGCAGTTACTCGGGGACAGCGCCTAACTATGGCTACACCTTC.

This chain uses TRBV28 with TRBJ2-5; maybe TRBD2 (5 bases). The germline V gene encodes CDR1 MDHEN and CDR2 SYDVKM. The CDR3 extends over 13 amino acids. With 8 bases removed from V and 5 bases from J, the gap between germline ends came to 15 bases. The DNA of the CDR3 is TGTGCCAGCGCCCCGGGATTTCGGGAGACCCAGTACTTC. This sequence encodes CASAPGFRETQYF.

The genes are TRBV21-1 and TRBJ1-1; the table's D call TRBD1 went unverified against the DNA. TRBV21-1 counts as a pseudogene. This CDR3 spans 12 amino acids. CDR3 loop: CASIPGDTEAFF. CDR3 in DNA: TGTGCCAGCATCCCAGGGGACACTGAAGCTTTCTTT.

The chain combines TRBV14 with TRBJ2-1; weak D call: TRBD2 (6 bases). CDR1 is SGHDN, CDR2 FVKESK, per germline. With 0 bases removed from V and 7 bases from J, the gap between germline ends came to 16 bases. The CDR3 is 16 amino acids. The CDR3 reads CASSQESGATLNEQFF. The CDR3 DNA sequence: TGTGCCAGCAGCCAAGAATCGGGAGCAACACTAAATGAGCAGTTCTTC.

V and J are TRBV10-2 and TRBJ2-1; TRBD2 might be the D (6 bases). V was clipped by 3 bases and J by 8 bases, with 11 bases between them. The CDR3 totals 13 residues. CDR1 is WSHSY, CDR2 SAAADI, per germline. CDR3 sequence reads: CASSDDRRDEQFF. CDR3 coding DNA: TGCGCCAGCAGTGATGACCGGAGGGATGAGCAGTTCTTC.

This chain joins TRBV6-2 or TRBV6-3 and TRBJ1-6, with TRBD1 as a possible D gene (6 bases). Germline loops: CDR1 MNHEY, CDR2 SVGEGT. With 5 bases removed from V and 3 bases from J, the gap between germline ends came to 11 bases. This CDR3 spans 15 amino acids. In DNA, the CDR3 is TGTGCCAGCAGTCCCTCGACAGGCTATAATTCACCCCTCCACTTT. Protein: CASSPSTGYNSPLHF.

The chain links TRBV27 to TRBJ2-5, with D possibly being TRBD1 (6 bases). The V gene lost 6 bases and the J gene lost 2 bases, with 10 bases spanning the gap. The CDR3 runs to 13 residues. From germline, CDR1 is MNHEY and CDR2 SMNVEV (reference sequence). The CDR3 sequence is CASRRQAQETQYF. The CDR3 DNA is TGTGCCAGCAGGAGACAGGCTCAAGAGACCCAGTACTTC.

The genes are TRBV7-2 and TRBJ1-6; D unclear. V lost 5 bases to trimming and J lost 2 bases, with 19 bases between them. Germline V gives CDR1 SGHTA, CDR2 FQGNSA. The CDR3 is 18 amino acids. DNA for the CDR3: TGTGCCAGCAGCAGCGGGAGCTCAAGGACCCCCTATAATTCACCCCTCCACTTT. Protein sequence: CASSSGSSRTPYNSPLHF.

This chain connects TRBV7-2 to TRBJ2-1, with D possibly TRBD1 on 5 matching bases. V lost 1 base and J 5 bases, leaving 12 bases between the germline ends. CDR3 length: 15 residues. Germline-derived CDR1 and CDR2 are SGHTA and FQGNSA. CDR3 nucleotides: TGTGCCAGCAGCTTAGATCCAGGGATACACAATGAGCAGTTCTTC. Translating it yields CASSLDPGIHNEQFF.